Below, 23 T cell receptor beta chains from the same sample are listed, as sequenced in a study of CD8 T cells and mutated HIV epitopes. Peptide stimulation included anti-CD28 and anti-CD49d co-stimulation before sorting CD69+CD137+ CD8+ T cells. Identification of KY11-specific CD8+ T cells used peptide stimulation alone, without HLA class I tetramers. These TCRs' antigens remain unknown. A Smart-seq2 and MARS-Seq derived protocol with well-specific UMIs on oligo-dT primers generated single-cell cDNA. Nested PCR used template-switch oligo forward primers and barcoded TCR alpha and beta reverse primers. TCRdb recomputed calls from the single-cell sequencing reads with MiXCR, one row per CDR3 protein. The sample comprises roughly 400 distinct CDR3 sequences, approximately 34% of which are singletons, and 75% rests with the top ten. The sample in question was CD8+ T cells from blood cultured with an adapted viral peptide, obtained during chronic HIV-1 infection. Regarding subset: CD69+CD137+ cells after adapted KY11 peptide stimulation. Every receptor here comes from a woman between 18 and 30 years old with HIV-1 infection.

In its sample, this clonotype was seen a few times. V usage is TRBV5-1 and J usage is TRBJ2-5; D is possibly TRBD2 (5 bases). V lost 1 base, J lost 4 bases, and 20 bases lay in between. The CDR3 is made up of 17 amino acids. The germline V gene has CDR1 SGHRS and CDR2 YFSETQ. CDR3 residues: CASSLPEDGEYTETQYF. For the CDR3, the DNA is TGCGCCAGCAGCTTGCCCGAGGACGGGGAATACACAGAGACCCAGTACTTC.

The chain uses TRBV11-2 and TRBJ2-2; D uncertain. V was trimmed by 6 bases and J by 3 bases, leaving 17 bases between them. The V gene's germline CDR1 is SGHAT and CDR2 FQNNGV. The CDR3 spans 16 residues. CDR3 sequence (DNA): TGTGCCAGCAGTCCTAGACGTCCGATTGACACCGGGGAGCTGTTTTTT. Translation gives CASSPRRPIDTGELFF.

The chain couples TRBV11-2 to TRBJ2-3; D gene uncertain. Trimming took 3 bases from V and 0 from J, leaving 22 bases between them. The length of the CDR3 is 19 residues. Germline V gene sequence: CDR1 SGHAT, CDR2 FQNNGV. For the CDR3, the DNA is TGTGCCAGCAGCTTTGTCCTGGGCCTCCAGGCTGTGAGCACAGATACGCAGTATTTT. Translating it yields CASSFVLGLQAVSTDTQYF.

The chain joins TRBV2 to TRBJ2-5; tentative D call: TRBD2 (6 bases). This CDR3 region has 14 residues. CDR1 and CDR2 (germline): SNHLY, FYNNEI. V was trimmed by 5 bases and J by 5 bases, leaving 15 bases between them. The CDR3 protein is CASSTRLEFETQYF. In nucleotides, the CDR3 is TGTGCCAGCAGTACTAGACTAGAATTTGAGACCCAGTACTTC. Using reference TRBV2 and TRBJ2-5 for the parts outside the CDR3, the full variable domain is EPEVTQTPSHQVTQMGQEVILRCVPISNHLYFYWYRQILGQKVEFLVSFYNNEISEKSEIFDDQFSVERPDGSNFTLKIRSTKLEDSAMYFCASSTRLEFETQYFGPGTRLLVL.

This clonotype was observed a handful of times. The chain recombines TRBV28 with TRBJ2-1; TRBD2 is a possible D gene (6 bases). CDR3 length: 16 amino acids. The V end was cut by 6 bases, the J end by 8 bases, with 23 bases between. CDR1 is MDHEN, CDR2 SYDVKM, per germline. The CDR3 loop is CASSTHMKGGGDEQFF. CDR3 in DNA: TGTGCCAGCAGCACCCACATGAAGGGAGGTGGCGATGAGCAGTTCTTC.

This clonotype was seen just once. The gene calls are TRBV5-1 and TRBJ1-3; tentative D call: TRBD1 (6 bases). V shed 4 bases and J shed 0 bases, with 14 bases lying between them. The CDR3 is 16 residues long. The germline gives CDR1 SGHRS, CDR2 YFSETQ. The CDR3 loop is CASSEDSRSSGNTIYF. CDR3 in DNA: TGCGCCAGCAGCGAGGACAGCCGGAGCTCTGGAAACACCATATATTTT.

This clonotype was detected only once. This may stem from a read error, because a much larger clone lies one nucleotide away. Lacking the conserved final phenylalanine or tryptophan, this CDR3 likely reflects a read error. The chain is built from TRBV11-1 and TRBJ2-2, with TRBD1 matching over 9 bases. CDR1 and CDR2 (germline): SGHAT, FQDESV (reference sequence). This CDR3 is built from 16 residues. V lost 5 bases to trimming and J lost 8 bases; unmatched junction nucleotides: 12. The CDR3 here is CASSTQGDRERGELFL. Written as DNA, the CDR3 is TGTGCCAGCAGCACCCAAGGGGACAGGGAAAGAGGGGAGCTGTTTTTA.

The chain employs TRBV20-1 and TRBJ2-5, with no clear D. V dropped 1 base and J dropped 5 bases, with 11 bases sitting between them. CDR1 and CDR2 from the germline V gene are DFQATT and SNEGSKA (reference sequence). CDR3 length: 13 residues. Written as DNA, the CDR3 is TGCAGTGCTAGAGCCAGACTCTCCGAGACCCAGTACTTC. It specifies CSARARLSETQYF.

Details on this clonotype: A far larger clone is off by one base, so a read error is likely. The rearrangement joins TRBV11-3 to TRBJ2-1; D may be TRBD2 (6 bases). This CDR3 has 16 amino acids. V was shortened by 0 bases and J by 10 bases, with 19 bases between the two germline ends. Germline V gene lookup returns CDR1 SGHNT and CDR2 YENEEA. The CDR3 reads CASSLDGGDPTYEQFF. Written as DNA, the CDR3 is TGTGCCAGCAGCTTAGATGGAGGGGACCCGACCTACGAGCAGTTCTTC.

The V call is TRBV12-3 or TRBV12-4, the J call TRBJ2-5; perhaps TRBD1 as D (5 bases). This CDR3 contains 14 residues. The V and J ends lost 6 bases and 6 bases respectively, with 17 bases between them. The CDR3 here is CASSSDMGQKTQYF. CDR3 nucleotide sequence: TGTGCCAGCAGCTCTGACATGGGGCAAAAGACCCAGTACTTC.

The CDR3 protein is CASSFESRGSDTQYF. CDR3 nucleotide sequence: TGCGCCAGCAGCTTCGAATCTAGAGGGTCCGATACGCAGTATTTT. The chain is built from TRBV5-1 and TRBJ2-3; weak D call: TRBD2 (5 bases). Deletions cut 2 bases from V and 6 bases from J, with 16 bases between. Germline V gene sequence: CDR1 SGHRS, CDR2 YFSETQ. CDR3 length equals 15 residues. The full variable domain, with the rest looked up from reference TRBV5-1 and TRBJ2-3, is KAGVTQTPRYLIKTRGQQVTLSCSPISGHRSVSWYQQTPGQGLQFLFEYFSETQRNKGNFPGRFSGRQFSNSRSEMNVSTLELGDSALYLCASSFESRGSDTQYFGPGTRLTVL.

The chain links TRBV7-6 to TRBJ2-5, with a tentative D call TRBD2 (7 bases). The germline CDR1 and CDR2 sequences are SGHVS and FNYEAQ. Deletions cut 2 bases from V and 2 bases from J, with 15 bases between. The CDR3 consists of 16 residues. The DNA of the CDR3 is TGTGCCAGCAGCTTACAGGGGTCTAGCGGACAAGAGACCCAGTACTTC. This codes for CASSLQGSSGQETQYF.

Relative to its sample, this clonotype is medium-sized. As DNA, the CDR3 is TGTGCCAGCAGCCTACTCGGGCCACAAGAGACCCAGTACTTC. Amino acids: CASSLLGPQETQYF. The rearrangement links TRBV27 to TRBJ2-5; D gene uncertain. CDR3 length equals 14 residues. Trimming left V 6 bases short and J 2 bases short, with 13 bases between. In germline, CDR1 is MNHEY, CDR2 SMNVEV (reference sequence).

This clonotype is medium-sized in the sample. The rearrangement uses TRBV27 and TRBJ2-3; D call uncertain. This CDR3 has 14 amino acids. Deletions cut 5 bases from V and 4 bases from J, with 13 bases between. CDR1 MNHEY and CDR2 SMNVEV come from the germline V gene (reference sequence). CDR3 region: CASSVLDGSDTQYF. The CDR3 region has the DNA TGTGCCAGCAGTGTACTCGACGGCTCAGATACGCAGTATTTT.

The V call is TRBV11-2, the J call TRBJ2-5; the D is unclear. The germline V gene has CDR1 SGHAT and CDR2 FQNNGV. CDR3 size: 12 residues. Trimming shortened V by 4 bases and J by 5 bases, and 8 bases separated the two germline ends. As DNA, the CDR3 is TGTGCCAGCAGCTCCTTGAGGGAGACCCAGTACTTC. Encoded protein: CASSSLRETQYF.

This clonotype appeared a few times. The genes are TRBV27 and TRBJ2-7; 9 nucleotides align to TRBD1. The trim removed 7 bases at V and 7 bases at J, leaving 5 bases unmatched. Germline assignment: CDR1 MNHEY and CDR2 SMNVEV (reference sequence). The CDR3 is made up of 12 amino acids. The CDR3 coding sequence is TGTGCCAGCACCGGACAGGGGAATGAGCAGTACTTC. It encodes CASTGQGNEQYF.

This clonotype counts as large. The gene calls are TRBV6-4 and TRBJ2-1; maybe TRBD2 (6 bases). There are 15 residues in the CDR3. Trimming shortened V by 0 bases and J by 8 bases, and 14 bases separated the two germline ends. Per the germline V gene, CDR1 is MRHNA and CDR2 is SNTAGT. CDR3 residues: CASSDSAGGGHEQFF. The DNA of the CDR3 is TGTGCCAGCAGTGACTCGGCGGGTGGAGGGCATGAGCAGTTCTTC.

This clonotype was seen only a few times. A read error may explain this, as a much larger clone is one base away. The J gene is TRBJ2-3, the V gene TRBV11-3, with TRBD2 matching 10 bases. This CDR3 region has 15 residues. Germline assignment: CDR1 SGHNT and CDR2 YENEEA. Written as DNA, the CDR3 is TGTGCCAGCAGCTTAGTCCTAGCGGGGGTAGATATGCAGTATTTT. Amino acid sequence: CASSLVLAGVDMQYF.

By share, this clonotype ranks as large. The rearrangement links TRBV29-1 to TRBJ2-3, with no clear D. Germline CDR1 and CDR2: SQVTM and ANQGSEA. The CDR3 spans 11 residues. Between the trimmed V and J ends, which lost 3 bases and 11 bases, there was a span of 12 bases. CDR3 residues: CSVDNPEKQYF. The CDR3 region has the DNA TGCAGCGTTGATAACCCTGAGAAGCAGTATTTT.

This clonotype is labeled medium-sized (0.01 to 0.1%). The rearrangement links TRBV29-1 to TRBJ2-7; 10 bases align to TRBD1. Germline trimming cut 3 bases from V and 4 bases from J; bases unmatched to any gene: 12. Germline V gene lookup returns CDR1 SQVTM and CDR2 ANQGSEA. The CDR3 consists of 16 residues. CDR3 DNA sequence: TGCAGCGTTGAGGCAATCGGGACAGGGGTTCGATACGAGCAGTACTTC. Protein sequence: CSVEAIGTGVRYEQYF.

Worth noting for this clonotype: Since a much larger clone is just one base distant, this may be a read error. The chain carries TRBV5-1 and TRBJ2-3; no reliable D call. Germline-derived CDR1 and CDR2 are SGHRS and YFSETQ. Trimming cost V 4 bases and J 5 bases, with 11 bases left between them. The CDR3 sequence is 13 residues long. In DNA form, the CDR3 reads TGCGCCAGCAGCCTTGACAACGAAGATACGCAGTATTTT. Protein product: CASSLDNEDTQYF.

The V gene is TRBV11-2, the J gene TRBJ1-5, with D tentatively TRBD1 (5 bases). The CDR3 runs to 14 residues. Germline CDR1 and CDR2: SGHAT and FQNNGV. Trimming cost V 0 bases and J 11 bases, with 14 bases left between them. The CDR3 loop reads CASSLDGGSEAQHF. CDR3 in DNA: TGTGCCAGCAGCTTAGACGGGGGTTCCGAAGCCCAGCATTTT. Full variable domain (missing parts from reference TRBV11-2 and TRBJ1-5): EAGVAQSPRYKIIEKRQSVAFWCNPISGHATLYWYQQILGQGPKLLIQFQNNGVVDDSQLPKDRFSAERLKGVDSTLKIQPAKLEDSAVYLCASSLDGGSEAQHFGDGTRLSIL.

Only a few counts were recorded for this clonotype. The rearrangement joins TRBV4-2 to TRBJ1-4; D is uncertain. CDR3 length: 16 amino acids. Trimming removed 0 bases from V and 5 bases from J, with 13 bases in between. Per germline, CDR1 LGHNA and CDR2 YNFKEQ. The CDR3: CASSQDESGSNEKLFF. The CDR3 DNA is TGTGCCAGCAGCCAAGATGAGTCCGGCTCGAATGAAAAACTGTTTTTT.